The clone carrying this T cell receptor beta chain was detected a few times. What it binds is unknown. Making the bulk TCR libraries relied on previously described methods and listed TCR primers. One entry per CDR3 protein, called by TCRdb with MiXCR from the PCR reads. The table includes roughly 320,000 distinct CDR3 sequences, roughly a quarter detected once. These data belong to a study of molecular identifiers for immune sequencing clone quantification. General study results and limits: Spiked Jurkat TCR RNA equivalent to one cell was reportedly detectable in around 980,000 naive cells.

Sorting defined naive CD8 T cells as CD8+CD4-CCR7+CD45RA+. The clonotype originates from a human donor in good health. Some libraries in this study had Jurkat cell RNA spiked in. Sequenced sample: naive CD8+ T cells from blood, with Jurkat cell RNA spiked in. Regarding subset: FACS-sorted CD8+CD4-CCR7+CD45RA+ naive T cells.

The CDR3 DNA is TGTGCCAGCAGCTTAATTGCGGGGGGGCCTGCAGGTACGCAGTATTTT. Its translation: CASSLIAGGPAGTQYF. The chain is built from TRBV7-2 and TRBJ2-3; 9 bases are a match to TRBD2. V dropped 2 bases and J dropped 8; count of bases not matched to a gene: 11. CDR1 and CDR2 (germline): SGHTA, FQGNSA. The CDR3 spans 16 residues.